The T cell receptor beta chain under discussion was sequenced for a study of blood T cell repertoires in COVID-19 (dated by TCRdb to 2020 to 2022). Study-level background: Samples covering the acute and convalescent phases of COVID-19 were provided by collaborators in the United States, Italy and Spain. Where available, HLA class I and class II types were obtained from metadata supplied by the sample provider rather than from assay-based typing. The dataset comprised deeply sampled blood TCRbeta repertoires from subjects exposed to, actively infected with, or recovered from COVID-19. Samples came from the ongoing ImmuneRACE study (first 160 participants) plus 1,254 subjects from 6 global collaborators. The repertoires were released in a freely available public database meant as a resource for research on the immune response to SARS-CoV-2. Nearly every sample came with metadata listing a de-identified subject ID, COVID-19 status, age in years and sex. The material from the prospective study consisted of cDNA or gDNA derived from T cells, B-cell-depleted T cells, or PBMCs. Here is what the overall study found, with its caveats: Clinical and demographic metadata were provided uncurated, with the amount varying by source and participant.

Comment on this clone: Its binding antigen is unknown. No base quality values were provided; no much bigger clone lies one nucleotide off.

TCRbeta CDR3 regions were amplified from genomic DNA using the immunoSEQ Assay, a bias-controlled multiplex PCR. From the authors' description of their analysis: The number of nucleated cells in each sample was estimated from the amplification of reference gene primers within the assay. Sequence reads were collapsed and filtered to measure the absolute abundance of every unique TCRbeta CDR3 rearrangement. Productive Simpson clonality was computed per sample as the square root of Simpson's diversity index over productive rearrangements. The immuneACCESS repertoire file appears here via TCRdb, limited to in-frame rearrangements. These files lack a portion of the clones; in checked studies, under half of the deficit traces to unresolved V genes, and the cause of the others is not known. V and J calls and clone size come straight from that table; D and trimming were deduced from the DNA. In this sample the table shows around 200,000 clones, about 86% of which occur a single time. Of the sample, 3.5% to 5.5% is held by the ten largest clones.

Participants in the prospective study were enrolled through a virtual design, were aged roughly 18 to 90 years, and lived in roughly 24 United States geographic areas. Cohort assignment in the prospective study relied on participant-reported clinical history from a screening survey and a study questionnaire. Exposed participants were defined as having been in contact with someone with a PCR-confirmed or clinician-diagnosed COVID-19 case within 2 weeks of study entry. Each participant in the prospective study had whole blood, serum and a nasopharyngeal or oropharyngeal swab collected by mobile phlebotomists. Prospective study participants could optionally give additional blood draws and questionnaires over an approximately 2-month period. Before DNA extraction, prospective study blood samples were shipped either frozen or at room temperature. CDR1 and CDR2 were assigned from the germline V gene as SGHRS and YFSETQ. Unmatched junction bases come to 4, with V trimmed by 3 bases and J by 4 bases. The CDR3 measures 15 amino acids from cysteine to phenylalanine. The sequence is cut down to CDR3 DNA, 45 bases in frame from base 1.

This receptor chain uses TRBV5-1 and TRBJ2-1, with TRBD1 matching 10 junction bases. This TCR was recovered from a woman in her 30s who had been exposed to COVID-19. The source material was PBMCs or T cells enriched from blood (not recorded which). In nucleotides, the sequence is TGCGCCAGCAGCTCCGGACAGGGGGAGTACAATGAGCAGTTCTTC. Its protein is CASSSGQGEYNEQFF.